This T cell receptor beta chain came from a study of blood T cell repertoires in COVID-19. Germline V gives CDR1 SGHTA, CDR2 FQGTGA. V dropped 3 bases and J dropped 9; count of bases not matched to a gene: 11. The CDR3 is 16 residues long. In the source study's methods: Amplification of reference gene primers provided the estimated nucleated cell counts. Using immunoSEQ multiplex PCR, the repertoire was profiled, and TCRdb retains in-frame clones only, with some absent. V, J and clone size derive from that table, while D and trimming were established from the DNA sequence. The sample has roughly 230,000 clones, 80% to 85% seen once.

The sequence was collected from a man over 45 with active or convalescent COVID-19. The material sequenced was peripheral blood. The J gene is TRBJ2-6, the V gene TRBV7-3; 7 nucleotides align to TRBD1. CDR3 nucleotides: TGTGCCAGCAGCTTCGAGGGGGCCCGTAGGCACAACGTCCTGACTTTC. Protein: CASSFEGARRHNVLTF.